This paragraph covers one TCR beta chain sequence. These data belong to a study of T cells after posttransplantation cyclophosphamide. Control samples came 1 year after myeloablative marrow transplants with methotrexate plus calcineurin inhibitor. V was shortened by 3 bases and J by 1 base, with 25 bases between the two germline ends. The CDR3 loop spans 20 amino acids. Germline loops: CDR1 LGHNA, CDR2 YSLEER. This table comes from immunoSEQ multiplex PCR, and its TCRdb copy is limited to in-frame clones, with some not included. The sample includes 15,000 or so clones, about nine tenths of them seen just once.

The chain combines TRBV4-3 with TRBJ2-4; a weak D match, TRBD1 (6 bases). This clonotype was obtained from a male patient aged 50 to 60 who received an allogeneic stem cell transplant from an unrelated donor, was CMV-positive, and had chronic GVHD only. Among the T cells, some may be from the graft donor. The sample here was PBMCs, taken after an allogeneic stem cell transplant with a calcineurin inhibitor and methotrexate. The CDR3 nucleotides are TGCGCCAGCAGCCACCACGACCCAGGGGTGGTGACACATGCCAAAAACATTCAGTACTTC. Its translation: CASSHHDPGVVTHAKNIQYF.